Listed here are 14 T cell receptor beta chains from one sample, sequenced in a study of T cells in tuberculosis. Cells were sorted from thawed PBMC rested overnight and stained with GMM-loaded CD1B tetramer, viability dye and anti-CD3. The CD1B tetramers carried C32 glucose monomycolate purified from Rhodococcus equi. The table came from immunoSEQ multiplex PCR; TCRdb's copy has only in-frame clones and leaves some out. The data hold 55,000 to 70,000 clones, with about 86% observed a single time. The sequenced sample was CD1b-GMM tetramer-negative cells sorted from PBMCs. These receptors came from an adult woman with latent tuberculosis.

J is TRBJ2-5 and V is TRBV19; a weak D match, TRBD2 (5 bases). Germline V gene sequence: CDR1 LNHDA, CDR2 SQIVND (reference sequence). V was shortened by 6 bases and J by 2 bases, with 16 bases between the two germline ends. The CDR3 extends over 15 amino acids. CDR3 amino acids: CASRSPGEPQETQYF. As DNA, the CDR3 is TGTGCCAGTAGATCCCCCGGGGAACCGCAAGAGACCCAGTACTTC.

The V and J genes are TRBV7-9 and TRBJ2-3; TRBD2 matches 15 bases. CDR3 length: 16 amino acids. Per the germline V gene, CDR1 is SEHNR and CDR2 is FQNEAQ (reference sequence). With 5 bases clipped from V and 6 bases from J, the junction kept 6 bases outside the gene matches. CDR3 coding DNA: TGTGCCAGCAGCCCGGGACTAGCGGGGGGACTTGATACGCAGTATTTT. This encodes CASSPGLAGGLDTQYF. Filled out from reference TRBV7-9 and TRBJ2-3, the complete variable domain reads DTGVSQNPRHKITKRGQNVTFRCDPISEHNRLYWYRQTLGQGPEFLTYFQNEAQLEKSRLLSDRFSAERPKGSFSTLEIQRTEQGDSAMYLCASSPGLAGGLDTQYFGPGTRLTVL.

The chain combines TRBV19 with TRBJ2-2, with TRBD1 matching over 8 bases. The CDR3 is 17 residues long. CDR1 and CDR2 (germline): LNHDA, SQIVND (reference sequence). The ends lost 3 bases at V and 6 bases at J; junction bases unmatched: 12. The CDR3 DNA follows: TGTGCCAGTAGTATTGGGCGGAGGACAGGGTCCCCCGGGGAGCTGTTTTTT. Its translation: CASSIGRRTGSPGELFF.

A word on this clone: At the DNA level, this CDR3 is encoded by other sequences in the same sample as well. The V and J genes are TRBV28 and TRBJ1-5; D uncertain. Trimming removed 6 bases at V and 4 bases at J, with 10 bases between. In germline, CDR1 is MDHEN, CDR2 SYDVKM. The CDR3 has 13 amino acids. This chain's CDR3 is CASRNSLNQPQHF. CDR3 in DNA: TGTGCCAGCAGAAACAGCTTAAATCAGCCCCAGCATTTT.

The gene calls are TRBV28 and TRBJ2-2, with TRBD2 identical over 13 bases. Germline V gene sequence: CDR1 MDHEN, CDR2 SYDVKM. V dropped 4 bases and J dropped 7; count of bases not matched to a gene: 12. This CDR3 comprises 18 residues. CDR3 protein: CASSSPQGLAGLVGELFF. The DNA of the CDR3 is TGTGCCAGCAGTTCGCCCCAGGGACTAGCGGGATTAGTCGGGGAGCTGTTTTTT.

This clone was recorded a few times. This chain uses TRBV13 with TRBJ2-7; TRBD2 matches 10 bases. The CDR3 runs 14 residues. The germline V gene has CDR1 PRHDT and CDR2 FYEKMQ (reference sequence). V dropped 4 bases and J dropped 5; count of bases not matched to a gene: 5. Here the CDR3 reads CASSYGTSVHEQYF. In DNA, the CDR3 is TGTGCCAGCAGCTACGGGACTAGCGTCCACGAGCAGTACTTC.

This clone appeared once. The rearrangement uses TRBV19 and TRBJ2-5; 7 bases align to TRBD1. Near its end, the DNA agrees better with TRBJ2-7, so the J call may be wrong. This CDR3 has 14 amino acids. Looked up from germline, CDR1 is LNHDA and CDR2 is SQIVND (reference sequence). The CDR3 DNA reads TGTGCCAGTAGTAATAGACAGGGTAACGACGAGCAGTACTTC. This encodes CASSNRQGNDEQYF.

The CDR3 region is CASSLGTSGRSYNEQFF. The CDR3 DNA is TGTGCCAGCAGCTTGGGGACTAGCGGGAGGTCCTACAATGAGCAGTTCTTC. The J gene is TRBJ2-1, the V gene TRBV5-5, with 14 positions matching TRBD2. From germline, CDR1 is SGHKS and CDR2 YYEKEE (reference sequence). The CDR3 is 17 amino acids. Trimming took 0 bases from V and 1 from J; bases not matched to a gene: 0.

This chain joins TRBV2 and TRBJ2-5, with no clear D. The CDR3 covers 13 residues. Germline CDR1 and CDR2: SNHLY and FYNNEI. V was cut by 4 bases and J by 2 bases, with 8 bases left in between. CDR3 bases: TGTGCCAGCAGTGGAGAGCTTCAAGAGACCCAGTACTTC. Its protein product is CASSGELQETQYF. The variable domain in full, with the rest retrieved from reference TRBV2 and TRBJ2-5, is EPEVTQTPSHQVTQMGQEVILRCVPISNHLYFYWYRQILGQKVEFLVSFYNNEISEKSEIFDDQFSVERPDGSNFTLKIRSTKLEDSAMYFCASSGELQETQYFGPGTRLLVL.

The chain links TRBV5-1 to TRBJ2-3, with D unclear. Germline lookup yields CDR1 SGHRS and CDR2 YFSETQ. Trimming left V 4 bases short and J 0 bases short, with 9 bases between. CDR3 length: 14 amino acids. For the CDR3, the DNA is TGCGCCAGCAGCCCGCAGACTAGCACAGATACGCAGTATTTT. This encodes CASSPQTSTDTQYF.

This sequence joins TRBV7-9 and TRBJ1-1, with D unresolved. The CDR3 runs 15 residues. CDR1 SEHNR and CDR2 FQNEAQ come from the germline V gene (reference sequence). V was shortened by 4 bases and J by 0 bases, with 12 bases between the two germline ends. The chain's CDR3 is CASSSVKEMNTEAFF. For the CDR3, the DNA is TGTGCCAGCAGCTCGGTAAAAGAAATGAACACTGAAGCTTTCTTT. The complete variable domain, with remaining parts taken from reference TRBV7-9 and TRBJ1-1, reads DTGVSQNPRHKITKRGQNVTFRCDPISEHNRLYWYRQTLGQGPEFLTYFQNEAQLEKSRLLSDRFSAERPKGSFSTLEIQRTEQGDSAMYLCASSSVKEMNTEAFFGQGTRLTVV.

This chain joins TRBV1 and TRBJ2-5; no check of the table's D call, TRBD1, against the DNA was made. The DNA end lines up better with TRBJ2-7; the J call may be wrong. TRBV1 is a documented pseudogene. The CDR3 totals 16 residues. CDR3 coding DNA: TGCACCAGCAGCCAAGAAGGGGGGACAGGCTCCTACGAGCAGTACTTC. It yields the protein CTSSQEGGTGSYEQYF.

V and J are TRBV15 and TRBJ1-5; no definite D call. Trimming cost V 4 bases and J 11 bases, with 12 bases left between them. Germline-derived CDR1 and CDR2 are LNHNV and YYDKDF (reference sequence). The CDR3 extends over 12 amino acids. The CDR3 protein is CATSNREPSQHF. The CDR3 bases are TGTGCCACCAGCAACCGAGAGCCCTCCCAGCATTTT. Combining the CDR3 with reference TRBV15 and TRBJ1-5 gives the whole variable domain DAMVIQNPRYQVTQFGKPVTLSCSQTLNHNVMYWYQQKSSQAPKLLFHYYDKDFNNEADTPDNFQSRRPNTSFCFLDIRSPGLGDTAMYLCATSNREPSQHFGDGTRLSIL.

The chain joins TRBV19 to TRBJ2-5; tentatively, D is TRBD1 or TRBD2 (6 bases each). The V end was cut by 6 bases, the J end by 5 bases, with 13 bases between. Germline CDR1 and CDR2: LNHDA and SQIVND (reference sequence). The CDR3 runs to 13 residues. CDR3 coding DNA: TGTGCCAGTAGAATACAGGGAGGCGAGACCCAGTACTTC. Its protein is CASRIQGGETQYF.